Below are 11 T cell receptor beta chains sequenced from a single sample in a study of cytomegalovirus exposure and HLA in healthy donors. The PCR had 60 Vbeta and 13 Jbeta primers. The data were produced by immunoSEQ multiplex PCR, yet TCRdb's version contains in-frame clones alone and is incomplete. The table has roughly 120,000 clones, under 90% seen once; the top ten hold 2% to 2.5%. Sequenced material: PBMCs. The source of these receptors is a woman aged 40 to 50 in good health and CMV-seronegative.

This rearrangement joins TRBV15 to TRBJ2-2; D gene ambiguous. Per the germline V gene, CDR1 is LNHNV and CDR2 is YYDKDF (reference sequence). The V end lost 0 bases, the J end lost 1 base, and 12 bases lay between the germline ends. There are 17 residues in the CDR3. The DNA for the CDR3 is TGTGCCACCAGCAGAGATACTCGTGCGCTGAACACCGGGGAGCTGTTTTTT. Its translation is CATSRDTRALNTGELFF. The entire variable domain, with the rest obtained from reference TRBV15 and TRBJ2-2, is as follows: DAMVIQNPRYQVTQFGKPVTLSCSQTLNHNVMYWYQQKSSQAPKLLFHYYDKDFNNEADTPDNFQSRRPNTSFCFLDIRSPGLGDTAMYLCATSRDTRALNTGELFFGEGSRLTVL.

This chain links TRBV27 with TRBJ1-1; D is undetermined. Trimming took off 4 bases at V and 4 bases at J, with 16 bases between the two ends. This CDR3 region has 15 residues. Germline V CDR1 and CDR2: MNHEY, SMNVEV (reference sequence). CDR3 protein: CASSSGEDRSTEAFF. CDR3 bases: TGTGCCAGCAGTTCCGGGGAGGATCGTAGCACTGAAGCTTTCTTT.

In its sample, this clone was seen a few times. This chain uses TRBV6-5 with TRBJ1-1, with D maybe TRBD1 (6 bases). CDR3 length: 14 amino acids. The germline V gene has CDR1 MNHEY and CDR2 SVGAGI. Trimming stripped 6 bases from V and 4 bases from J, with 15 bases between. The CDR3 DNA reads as TGTGCCAGCAGAGTTACAGGGAGTGGCACTGAAGCTTTCTTT. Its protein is CASRVTGSGTEAFF.

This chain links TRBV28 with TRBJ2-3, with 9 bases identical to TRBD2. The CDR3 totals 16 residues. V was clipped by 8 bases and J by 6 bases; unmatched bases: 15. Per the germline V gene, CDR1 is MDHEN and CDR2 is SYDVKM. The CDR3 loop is CASPRSVAGASDTQYF. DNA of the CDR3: TGTGCCAGCCCTCGATCCGTAGCGGGAGCATCTGATACGCAGTATTTT.

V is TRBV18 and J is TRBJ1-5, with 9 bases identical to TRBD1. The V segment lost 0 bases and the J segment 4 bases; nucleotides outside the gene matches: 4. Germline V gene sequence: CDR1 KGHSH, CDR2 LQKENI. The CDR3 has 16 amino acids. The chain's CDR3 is CASSPPLGTGNQPQHF. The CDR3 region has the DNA TGTGCCAGCTCACCACCCCTTGGGACAGGGAATCAGCCCCAGCATTTT.

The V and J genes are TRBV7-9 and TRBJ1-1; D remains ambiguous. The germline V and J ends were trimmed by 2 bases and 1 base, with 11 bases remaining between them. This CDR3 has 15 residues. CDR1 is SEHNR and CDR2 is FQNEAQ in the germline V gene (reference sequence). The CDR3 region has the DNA TGTGCCAGCAGCTTAACACTAGCAAGGAACACTGAAGCTTTCTTT. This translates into CASSLTLARNTEAFF.

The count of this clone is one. CDR3 region: CASSEPVRPQHF. CDR3 DNA sequence: TGTGCCAGCAGTGAACCTGTGCGACCCCAGCATTTT. The genes are TRBV2 and TRBJ1-5; D remains ambiguous. With 2 bases removed from V and 10 bases from J, the gap between germline ends came to 9 bases. Germline V gene sequence: CDR1 SNHLY, CDR2 FYNNEI. This CDR3 contains 12 residues.

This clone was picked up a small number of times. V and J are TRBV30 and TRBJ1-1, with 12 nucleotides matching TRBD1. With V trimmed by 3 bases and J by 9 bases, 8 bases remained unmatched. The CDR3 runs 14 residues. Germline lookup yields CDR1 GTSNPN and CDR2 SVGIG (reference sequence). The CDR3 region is CAWRAGTGGWKAFF. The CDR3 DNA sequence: TGTGCCTGGAGGGCCGGGACAGGGGGCTGGAAAGCTTTCTTT.

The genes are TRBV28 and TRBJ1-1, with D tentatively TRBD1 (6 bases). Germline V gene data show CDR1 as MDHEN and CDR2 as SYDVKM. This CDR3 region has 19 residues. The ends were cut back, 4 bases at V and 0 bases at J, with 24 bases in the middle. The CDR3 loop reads CASSYFWDQTGTMNTEAFF. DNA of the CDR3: TGTGCCAGCAGTTATTTTTGGGACCAAACAGGGACTATGAACACTGAAGCTTTCTTT.

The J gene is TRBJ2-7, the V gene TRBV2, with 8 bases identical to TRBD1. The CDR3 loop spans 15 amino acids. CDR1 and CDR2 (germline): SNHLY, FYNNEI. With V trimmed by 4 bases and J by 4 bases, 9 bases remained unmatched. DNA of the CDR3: TGTGCCAGCAGTGGTCCTCTGGGACAGGAATACGAGCAGTACTTC. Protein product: CASSGPLGQEYEQYF.

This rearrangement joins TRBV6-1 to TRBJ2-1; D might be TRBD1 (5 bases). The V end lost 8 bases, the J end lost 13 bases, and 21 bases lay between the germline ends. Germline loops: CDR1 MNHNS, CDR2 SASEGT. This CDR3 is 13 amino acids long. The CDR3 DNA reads TGTGCCAGCCAGTGGGGCACGCTAAAAAGCCAGTTCTTC. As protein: CASQWGTLKSQFF.